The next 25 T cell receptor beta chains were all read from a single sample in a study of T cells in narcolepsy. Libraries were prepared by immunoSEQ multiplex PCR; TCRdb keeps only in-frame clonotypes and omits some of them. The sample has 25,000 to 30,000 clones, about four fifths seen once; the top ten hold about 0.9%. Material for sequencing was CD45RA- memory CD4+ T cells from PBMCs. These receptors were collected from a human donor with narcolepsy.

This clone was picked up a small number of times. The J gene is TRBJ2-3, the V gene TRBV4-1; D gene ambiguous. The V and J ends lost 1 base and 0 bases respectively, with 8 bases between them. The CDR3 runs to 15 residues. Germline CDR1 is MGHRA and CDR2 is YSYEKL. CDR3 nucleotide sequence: TGCGCCAGCAGCCAAGCCCCCCCTAGCACAGATACGCAGTATTTT. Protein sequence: CASSQAPPSTDTQYF.

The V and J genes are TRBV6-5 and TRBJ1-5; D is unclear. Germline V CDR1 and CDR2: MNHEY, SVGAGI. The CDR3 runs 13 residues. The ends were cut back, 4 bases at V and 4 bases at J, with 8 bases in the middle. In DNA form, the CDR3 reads TGTGCCAGCAGTTCAGGTATAAATCAGCCCCAGCATTTT. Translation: CASSSGINQPQHF.

The CDR3 spells CSAQGQETQYF. The CDR3, as DNA: TGCAGTGCCCAGGGGCAAGAGACCCAGTACTTC. This chain connects TRBV20-1 to TRBJ2-5; tentatively, D is TRBD1 (6 bases). CDR3 length equals 11 residues. The germline gives CDR1 DFQATT, CDR2 SNEGSKA (reference sequence). V was cut by 6 bases and J by 2 bases, with 7 bases left in between.

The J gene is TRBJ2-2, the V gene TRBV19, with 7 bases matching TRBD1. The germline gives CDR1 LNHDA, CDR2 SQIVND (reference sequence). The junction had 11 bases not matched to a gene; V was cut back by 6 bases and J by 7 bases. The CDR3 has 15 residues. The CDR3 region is CASRERQGDSGELFF. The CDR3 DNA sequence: TGTGCCAGTAGGGAGCGGCAGGGGGATAGCGGGGAGCTGTTTTTT.

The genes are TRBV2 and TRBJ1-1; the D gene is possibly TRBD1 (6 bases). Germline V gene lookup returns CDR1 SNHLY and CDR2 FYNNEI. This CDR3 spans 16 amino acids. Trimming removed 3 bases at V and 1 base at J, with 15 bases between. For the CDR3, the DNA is TGTGCCAGCAGTGATTCGAAAGGGGGGAAGAACACTGAAGCTTTCTTT. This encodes CASSDSKGGKNTEAFF.

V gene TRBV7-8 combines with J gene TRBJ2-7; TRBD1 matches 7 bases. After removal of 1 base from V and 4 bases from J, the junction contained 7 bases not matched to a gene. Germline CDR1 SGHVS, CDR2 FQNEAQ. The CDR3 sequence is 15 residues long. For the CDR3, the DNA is TGTGCCAGCAGCTTAGAACAGGGGAGTGCTTACGAGCAGTACTTC. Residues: CASSLEQGSAYEQYF.

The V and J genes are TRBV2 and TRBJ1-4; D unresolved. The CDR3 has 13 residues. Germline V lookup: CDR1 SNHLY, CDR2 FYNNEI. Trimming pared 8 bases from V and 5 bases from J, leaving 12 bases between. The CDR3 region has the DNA TGTGCCAGCCACGAGGGTCGCAATGAAAAACTGTTTTTT. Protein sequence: CASHEGRNEKLFF.

The CDR3 here is CASSLTGGISSYEQYF. CDR3 coding DNA: TGCGCCAGCAGCTTGACAGGGGGCATTTCCTCCTACGAGCAGTACTTC. The rearrangement links TRBV5-1 to TRBJ2-7; 9 nucleotides agree with TRBD1. This CDR3 region has 16 residues. V lost 1 base and J lost 0; bases outside the gene matches: 5. Germline V gene lookup returns CDR1 SGHRS and CDR2 YFSETQ.

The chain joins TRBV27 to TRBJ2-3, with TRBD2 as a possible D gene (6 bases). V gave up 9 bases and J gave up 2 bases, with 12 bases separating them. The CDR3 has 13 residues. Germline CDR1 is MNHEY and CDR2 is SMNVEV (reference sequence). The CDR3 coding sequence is TGTGCCAGTGGAGGGCTTGACACAGATACGCAGTATTTT. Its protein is CASGGLDTDTQYF.

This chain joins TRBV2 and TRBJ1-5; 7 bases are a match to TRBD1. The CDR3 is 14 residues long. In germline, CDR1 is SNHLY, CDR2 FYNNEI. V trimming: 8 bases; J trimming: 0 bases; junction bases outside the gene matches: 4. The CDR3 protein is CASGTVYSNQPQHF. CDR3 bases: TGTGCCAGCGGGACAGTTTATAGCAATCAGCCCCAGCATTTT.

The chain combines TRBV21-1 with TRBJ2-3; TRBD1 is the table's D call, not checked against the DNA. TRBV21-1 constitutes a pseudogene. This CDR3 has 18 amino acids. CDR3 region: CASSTRNKVGRYPDTQYF. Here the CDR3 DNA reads TGTGCCAGCAGCACTCGTAATAAAGTAGGCAGGTACCCAGATACGCAGTATTTT.

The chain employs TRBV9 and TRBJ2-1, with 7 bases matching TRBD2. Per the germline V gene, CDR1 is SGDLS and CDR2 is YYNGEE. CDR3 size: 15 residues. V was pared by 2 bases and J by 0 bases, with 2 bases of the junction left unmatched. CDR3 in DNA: TGTGCCAGCAGCGTCCTAGCGGCCTCCTACAATGAGCAGTTCTTC. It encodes CASSVLAASYNEQFF.

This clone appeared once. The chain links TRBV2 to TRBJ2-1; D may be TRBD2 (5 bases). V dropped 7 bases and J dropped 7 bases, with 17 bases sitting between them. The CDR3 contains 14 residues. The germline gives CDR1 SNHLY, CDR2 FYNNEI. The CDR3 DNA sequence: TGTGCCAGCACGTCCCTAGCTCGAATGAATGAGCAGTTCTTC. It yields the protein CASTSLARMNEQFF.

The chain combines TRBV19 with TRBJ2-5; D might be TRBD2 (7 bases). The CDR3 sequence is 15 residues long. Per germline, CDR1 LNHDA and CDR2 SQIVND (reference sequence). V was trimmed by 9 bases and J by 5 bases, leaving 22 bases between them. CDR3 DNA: TGTGCCAGCCAACAGGCGCGGGGGCCGGGGGAGACCCAGTACTTC. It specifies CASQQARGPGETQYF. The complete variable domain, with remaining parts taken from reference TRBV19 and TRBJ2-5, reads DGGITQSPKYLFRKEGQNVTLSCEQNLNHDAMYWYRQDPGQGLRLIYYSQIVNDFQKGDIAEGYSVSREKKESFPLTVTSAQKNPTAFYLCASQQARGPGETQYFGPGTRLLVL.

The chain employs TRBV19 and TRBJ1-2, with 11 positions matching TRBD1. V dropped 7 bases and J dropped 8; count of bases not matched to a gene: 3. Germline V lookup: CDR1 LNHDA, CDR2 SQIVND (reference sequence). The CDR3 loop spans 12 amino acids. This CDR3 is CASMGTGGGYTF. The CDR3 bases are TGTGCCAGTATGGGGACAGGGGGAGGCTACACCTTC.

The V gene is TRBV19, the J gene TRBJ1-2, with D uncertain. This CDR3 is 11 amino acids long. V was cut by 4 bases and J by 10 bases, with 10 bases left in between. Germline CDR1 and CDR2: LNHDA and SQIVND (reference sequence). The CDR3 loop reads CASSTRTSYTF. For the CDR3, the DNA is TGTGCCAGTAGTACTCGAACCTCCTACACCTTC. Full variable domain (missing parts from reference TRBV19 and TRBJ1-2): DGGITQSPKYLFRKEGQNVTLSCEQNLNHDAMYWYRQDPGQGLRLIYYSQIVNDFQKGDIAEGYSVSREKKESFPLTVTSAQKNPTAFYLCASSTRTSYTFGSGTRLTVV.

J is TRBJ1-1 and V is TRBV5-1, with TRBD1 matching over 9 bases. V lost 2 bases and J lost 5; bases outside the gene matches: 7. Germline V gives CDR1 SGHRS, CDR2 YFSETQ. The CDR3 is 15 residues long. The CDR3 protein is CASSFGHRGLTEAFF. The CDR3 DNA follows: TGCGCCAGCAGCTTTGGGCACAGGGGGCTGACTGAAGCTTTCTTT. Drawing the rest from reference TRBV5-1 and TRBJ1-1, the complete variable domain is KAGVTQTPRYLIKTRGQQVTLSCSPISGHRSVSWYQQTPGQGLQFLFEYFSETQRNKGNFPGRFSGRQFSNSRSEMNVSTLELGDSALYLCASSFGHRGLTEAFFGQGTRLTVV.

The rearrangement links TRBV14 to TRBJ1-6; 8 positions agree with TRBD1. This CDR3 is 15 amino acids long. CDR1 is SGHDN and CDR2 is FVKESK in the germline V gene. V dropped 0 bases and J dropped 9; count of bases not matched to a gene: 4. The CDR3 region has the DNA TGTGCCAGCAGCCAAGATCCCAGGGGGCTTTCACCCCTCCACTTT. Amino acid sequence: CASSQDPRGLSPLHF.

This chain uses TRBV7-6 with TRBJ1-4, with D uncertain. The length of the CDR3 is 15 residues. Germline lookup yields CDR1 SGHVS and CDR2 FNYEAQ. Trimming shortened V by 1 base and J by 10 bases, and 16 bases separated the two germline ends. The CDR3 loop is CASSLGGSTPGKLFF. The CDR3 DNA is TGTGCCAGCAGCTTAGGCGGGTCAACCCCAGGAAAACTGTTTTTT.

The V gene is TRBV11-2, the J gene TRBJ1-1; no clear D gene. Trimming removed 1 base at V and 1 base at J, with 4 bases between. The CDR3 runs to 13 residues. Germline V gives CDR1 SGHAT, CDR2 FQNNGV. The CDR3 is CASSLGANTEAFF. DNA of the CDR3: TGTGCCAGCAGCTTAGGCGCGAACACTGAAGCTTTCTTT. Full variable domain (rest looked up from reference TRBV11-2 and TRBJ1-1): EAGVAQSPRYKIIEKRQSVAFWCNPISGHATLYWYQQILGQGPKLLIQFQNNGVVDDSQLPKDRFSAERLKGVDSTLKIQPAKLEDSAVYLCASSLGANTEAFFGQGTRLTVV.

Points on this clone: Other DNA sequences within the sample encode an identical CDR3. The CDR3 reads CASSLNGGLQETQYF. Here the CDR3 DNA reads TGTGCCAGCAGCTTAAACGGGGGCTTACAAGAGACCCAGTACTTC. V and J are TRBV13 and TRBJ2-5; D is perhaps TRBD1 or TRBD2 (6 bases each). The CDR3 is 15 amino acids. V lost 2 bases and J 2 bases, leaving 12 bases between the germline ends. The germline V gene has CDR1 PRHDT and CDR2 FYEKMQ (reference sequence).

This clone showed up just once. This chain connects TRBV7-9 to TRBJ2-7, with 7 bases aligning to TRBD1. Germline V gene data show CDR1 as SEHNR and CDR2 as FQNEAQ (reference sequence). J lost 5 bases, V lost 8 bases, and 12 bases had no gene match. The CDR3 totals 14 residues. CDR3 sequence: CASVVGQRPHEQYF. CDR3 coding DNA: TGTGCCAGCGTCGTGGGACAGAGGCCCCACGAGCAGTACTTC. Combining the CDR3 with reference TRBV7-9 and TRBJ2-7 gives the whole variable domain DTGVSQNPRHKITKRGQNVTFRCDPISEHNRLYWYRQTLGQGPEFLTYFQNEAQLEKSRLLSDRFSAERPKGSFSTLEIQRTEQGDSAMYLCASVVGQRPHEQYFGPGTRLTVT.

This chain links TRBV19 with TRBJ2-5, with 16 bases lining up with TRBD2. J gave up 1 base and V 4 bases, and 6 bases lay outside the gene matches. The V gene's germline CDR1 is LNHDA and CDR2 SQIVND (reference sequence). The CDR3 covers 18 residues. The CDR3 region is CASSTGLAGGQTQETQYF. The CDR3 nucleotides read TGTGCCAGTAGTACGGGACTAGCGGGGGGGCAGACCCAAGAGACCCAGTACTTC.

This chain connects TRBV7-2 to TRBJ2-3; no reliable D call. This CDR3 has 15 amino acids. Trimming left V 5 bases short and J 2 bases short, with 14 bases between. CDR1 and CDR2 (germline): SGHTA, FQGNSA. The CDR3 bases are TGTGCCAGCAGCCTCTTGGGGAAACTCACAGATACGCAGTATTTT. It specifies CASSLLGKLTDTQYF.

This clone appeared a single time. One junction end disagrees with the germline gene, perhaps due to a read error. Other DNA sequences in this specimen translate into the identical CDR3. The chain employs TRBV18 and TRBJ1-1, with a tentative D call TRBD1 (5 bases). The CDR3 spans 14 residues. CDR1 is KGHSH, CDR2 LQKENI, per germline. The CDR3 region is CASSPAWGETEAFF. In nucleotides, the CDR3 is TGTGCCAGCTCACCAGCGTGGGGGGAAACTGAGGCTTTCTTT.